Listed below are T cell receptor beta chains from one sample, sequenced in a study of sequential checkpoint blockade in melanoma. TCRdb's copy holds only in-frame clones and misses some; the assay was immunoSEQ multiplex PCR. The sample records 34,000 or so clones, roughly 84% being singletons. The sequencing used CD8+ T cells sorted from blood (inferred from file names), collected from a patient given nivolumab and ipilimumab in sequence. The receptors here all came from a human donor with melanoma. CDR3s include the opening cysteine and the closing phenylalanine or tryptophan. The D gene is left open where the match is weak. Rows may omit the clone size; those that give it use once, few, many or a size class.

TRBD1	TRBJ2-5	TRBV4-1	.	CASSQTPDRGFETQYF	TGCGCCAGCAGCCAAACCCCGGACAGGGGATTTGAGACCCAGTACTTC
TRBD1	TRBJ1-1	TRBV14	.	CASSRTNRGRAFF	TGTGCCAGCAGCCGTACGAACAGGGGGCGGGCTTTCTTT
.	TRBJ2-7	TRBV19	.	CASSRGSYEQYF	TGTGCCAGTAGTCGAGGGTCCTACGAGCAGTACTTC
TRBD1	TRBJ2-1	TRBV10-3	.	CAISGGTVDTYEQFF	TGTGCCATCAGTGGGGGGACAGTAGATACTTATGAGCAGTTCTTC
.	TRBJ2-1	TRBV12-5	.	CASGFDMTAGNEQFF	TGTGCTAGTGGTTTCGATATGACTGCGGGGAATGAGCAGTTCTTC
.	TRBJ2-7	TRBV6-6	few	CASSYPDGAKGEQYF	TGTGCCAGCAGTTACCCGGACGGTGCTAAGGGGGAGCAGTACTTC
TRBD1	TRBJ1-1	TRBV27	once	CASSYRTGDFTEAFF	TGTGCCAGCAGTTATCGGACAGGGGATTTCACTGAAGCTTTCTTT
.	TRBJ2-7	TRBV27	.	CASRSGGYEQYF	TGTGCCAGCAGGTCCGGGGGATACGAGCAGTACTTC
TRBD1	TRBJ2-3	TRBV27	.	CASSLGQGGGYTQYF	TGTGCCAGCAGTTTGGGACAGGGAGGTGGGTATACGCAGTATTTT
.	TRBJ2-7	TRBV9	.	CASSVGWDSTYEQYF	TGTGCCAGCAGCGTAGGCTGGGACTCAACTTACGAGCAGTACTTC
.	TRBJ2-7	TRBV5-1	once	CASHGSSIYEQYF	TGCGCCAGCCACGGGTCCTCGATCTACGAGCAGTACTTC
.	TRBJ2-7	TRBV4-3	.	CASSQDVTGYEQYF	TGCGCCAGCAGCCAAGACGTCACAGGATACGAGCAGTACTTC
TRBD1	TRBJ1-2	TRBV9	.	CASSATGSGYTF	TGTGCCAGCAGCGCGACAGGGAGCGGCTACACCTTC
.	TRBJ1-1	TRBV30	medium-sized	CAWSVLSEAFF	TGTGCCTGGAGTGTACTGAGTGAAGCTTTCTTT
TRBD1	TRBJ1-2	TRBV30	.	CAWRVDRDWYGYTF	TGTGCCTGGAGGGTGGACAGGGATTGGTATGGCTACACCTTC
TRBD2	TRBJ2-7	TRBV19	.	CASSSIFKSGRTYEQYF	TGTGCCAGTAGTAGTATCTTTAAAAGCGGGAGGACCTACGAGCAGTACTTC